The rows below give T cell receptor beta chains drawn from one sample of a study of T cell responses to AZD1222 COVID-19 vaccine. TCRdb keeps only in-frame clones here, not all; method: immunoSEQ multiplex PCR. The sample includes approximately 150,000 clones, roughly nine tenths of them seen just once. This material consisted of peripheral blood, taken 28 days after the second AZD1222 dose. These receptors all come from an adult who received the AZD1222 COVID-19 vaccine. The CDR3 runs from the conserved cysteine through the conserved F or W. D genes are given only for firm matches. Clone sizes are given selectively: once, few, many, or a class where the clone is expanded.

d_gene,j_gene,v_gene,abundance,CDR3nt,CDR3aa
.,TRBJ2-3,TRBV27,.,TGTGCCAGCAGTTTCGGGAAGGGCACAGATACGCAGTATTTT,CASSFGKGTDTQYF
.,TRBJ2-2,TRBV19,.,TGTGCCAGTAGATTGTCGGGAGCAGGCCTTGGCGGGGAGCTGTTTTTT,CASRLSGAGLGGELFF
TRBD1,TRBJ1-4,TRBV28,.,TGTGCCAGCAGTCCTCGGGGGACAGGAGCTAATGAAAAACTGTTTTTT,CASSPRGTGANEKLFF
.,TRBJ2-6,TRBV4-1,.,TGCGCCAGCAGCCAAGATCCCAGGTATCTGCTCTCTGGGGCCAACGTCCTGACTTTC,CASSQDPRYLLSGANVLTF
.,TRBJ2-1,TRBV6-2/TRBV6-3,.,TGTGCCAGCAGCTATACGTCCTTAGTGTGGAGGGACTCCTACAATGAGCAGTTCTTC,CASSYTSLVWRDSYNEQFF
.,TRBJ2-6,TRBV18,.,TGTGCCAGCTCACAAGTCCAGCCCGCTGGGGCCAACGTCCTGACTTTC,CASSQVQPAGANVLTF
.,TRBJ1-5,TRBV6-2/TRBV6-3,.,TGTGCCAGCAGTTACCTCGGGGTTTTCAATCAGCCCCAGCATTTT,CASSYLGVFNQPQHF
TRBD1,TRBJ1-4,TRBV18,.,TGTGCCAGCGGCCGGGACAGCGTCGGAGGTGAAAAACTGTTTTTT,CASGRDSVGGEKLFF
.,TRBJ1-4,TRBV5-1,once,TGCGCCAGCAGCTTGGCCGGCCAGGAGAATGAAAAACTGTTTTTT,CASSLAGQENEKLFF
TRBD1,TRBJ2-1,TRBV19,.,TGTGCCAGTAGCCGGACAGGTCCGAGCTCCTACAATGAGCAGTTCTTC,CASSRTGPSSYNEQFF
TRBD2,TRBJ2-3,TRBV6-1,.,TGTGCCAGCAGTGAAGCGTCGGGACTAGCGGGAGGGCCTCCCCAGTATTTT,CASSEASGLAGGPPQYF
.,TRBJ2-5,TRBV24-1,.,TGTGCCACCAGTGATGACGCCGGGGGGCCACGAGAGACCCAGTACTTC,CATSDDAGGPRETQYF
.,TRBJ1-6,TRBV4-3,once,TGCGCCAGCAGCCAAGCAGGGTTCGCGAATTCACCCCTCCACTTT,CASSQAGFANSPLHF
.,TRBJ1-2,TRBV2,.,TGTGCCAGCAGTGGTGGTACTACGAGTTATGGCTACACCTTC,CASSGGTTSYGYTF
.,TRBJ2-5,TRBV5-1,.,TGCGCCAGCAGCCCGGACATCCAAGAGACCCAGTACTTC,CASSPDIQETQYF
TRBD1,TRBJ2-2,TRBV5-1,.,TGCGCCAGCAGCTCTCGTTCGCCAGGGGGCTCCGGGGAGCTGTTTTTT,CASSSRSPGGSGELFF
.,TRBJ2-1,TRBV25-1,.,TGTGCCAGCAGTGGTCGGTACGGGGCCTACAATGAGCAGTTCTTC,CASSGRYGAYNEQFF
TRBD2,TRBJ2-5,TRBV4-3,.,TGCGCCAGCAGCCAAGATTGGTCTAGCGGGACTTACCAAGAGACCCAGTACTTC,CASSQDWSSGTYQETQYF
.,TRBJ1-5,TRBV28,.,TGTGCCAGCAGCCCCGGGTGGGTTAGTGGTCAGCCCCAGCATTTT,CASSPGWVSGQPQHF
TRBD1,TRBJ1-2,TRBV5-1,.,TGCGCCAGCAGCTCCGGGACAGGGGTTGACTATGGCTACACCTTC,CASSSGTGVDYGYTF
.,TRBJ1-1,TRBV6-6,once,TGTGCCAGCAGTCAGGACCAGAACACTGAAGCTTTCTTT,CASSQDQNTEAFF
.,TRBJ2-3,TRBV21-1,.,TGTGCCAGTCAGGGTGCGGGAGGAAGCACAGATACGCAGTATTTT,CASQGAGGSTDTQYF
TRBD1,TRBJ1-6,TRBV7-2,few,TGTGCCAGCAGCTCCGAACAGGGGGCTTATAATTCACCCCTCCACTTT,CASSSEQGAYNSPLHF
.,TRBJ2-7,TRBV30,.,TGTGCCTGGGAAAGAGGACCCCACTACGAGCAGTACTTC,CAWERGPHYEQYF
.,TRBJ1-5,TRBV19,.,TGTGCCAGTAACAGGGTCGTAAAGGGCAATCAGCCCCAGCATTTT,CASNRVVKGNQPQHF
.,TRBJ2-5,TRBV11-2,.,TGTGCCAGCAGCTTCGGGACGGGAAAAGAGACCCAGTACTTC,CASSFGTGKETQYF
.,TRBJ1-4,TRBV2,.,TGTGCCAGCCAAGTAATAGGGACTAATAATGAAAAACTGTTTTTT,CASQVIGTNNEKLFF
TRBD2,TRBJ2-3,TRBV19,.,TGTGCCAGTAGTCTCGTTCCGCGGGGGTTAAGCACAGATACGCAGTATTTT,CASSLVPRGLSTDTQYF
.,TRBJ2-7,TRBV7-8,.,TGTGCCAGCAGCTTAAGCTCTACCTCCTACGAGCAGTACTTC,CASSLSSTSYEQYF
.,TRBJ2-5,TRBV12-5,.,TGTGCTAGTGGTTCCAGGGGTCCTGGCGAGACCCAGTACTTC,CASGSRGPGETQYF
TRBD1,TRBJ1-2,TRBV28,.,TGTGCCAGCAGTTCGACAGGGAGTTCGGTCTGGTATGGCTACACCTTC,CASSSTGSSVWYGYTF
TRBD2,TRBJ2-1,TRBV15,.,TGTGCCACCAGCAGAGGCATTAGGAGCGGGAGCTCCTACAATGAGCAGTTCTTC,CATSRGIRSGSSYNEQFF
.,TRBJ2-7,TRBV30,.,TGTGCCTGGAGTGTAGGGCCATACGAGCAGTACTTC,CAWSVGPYEQYF
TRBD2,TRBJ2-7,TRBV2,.,TGTGCCAGCAGAGAGGGACTAGCGGGAGTGTCCCACGAGCAGTACTTC,CASREGLAGVSHEQYF